This T cell receptor beta chain was retrieved from a study of beta chain features in type 1 diabetes. This clone appeared a few times. Its antigen is as yet unknown. Within the sample, other DNA sequences also encode this same CDR3. V lost 1 base and J 0 bases, leaving 6 bases between the germline ends. This CDR3 contains 13 residues. Germline V gene lookup returns CDR1 SQVTM and CDR2 ANQGSEA. The sequenced template was cDNA made from the entire isolated RNA. There were 3 million to 4 million reads on average in the naive, central memory and regulatory T cell samples. Sequenced by immunoSEQ multiplex PCR; TCRdb stores in-frame clones only, minus some. Of more than 300,000 clones in the sample, 6.5% to 10% were seen once. Study-level findings and limits: Fewer insertions but more deletions were seen at VDJ junctions in type 1 diabetes patients.

The genes are TRBV29-1 and TRBJ1-1; D unclear. Source material: central memory CD4+ T cells from blood. The source of this sequence is a woman in her late teens or twenties in good health. The CDR3 nucleotides read TGCAGCGTTGAAGGACAACTGAACACTGAAGCTTTCTTT. It is translated as CSVEGQLNTEAFF.